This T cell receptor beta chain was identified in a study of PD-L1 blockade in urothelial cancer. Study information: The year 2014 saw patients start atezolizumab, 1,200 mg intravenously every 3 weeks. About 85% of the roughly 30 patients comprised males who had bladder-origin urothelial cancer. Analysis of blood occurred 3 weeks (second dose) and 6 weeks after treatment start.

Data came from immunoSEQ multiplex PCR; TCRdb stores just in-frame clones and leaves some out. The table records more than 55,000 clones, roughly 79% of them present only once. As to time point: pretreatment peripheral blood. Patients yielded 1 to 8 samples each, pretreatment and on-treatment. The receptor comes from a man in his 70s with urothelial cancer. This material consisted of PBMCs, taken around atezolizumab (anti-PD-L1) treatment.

The CDR3 DNA sequence: TGTGCCAGCTCACTGGCCAGGGGCGGCACCACAGATACGCAGTATTTT. Translated: CASSLARGGTTDTQYF. V usage is TRBV18 and J usage is TRBJ2-3; the D gene is possibly TRBD1 (6 bases). The CDR3 covers 16 residues. Germline CDR1 and CDR2: KGHSH and LQKENI. Deletions cut 4 bases from V and 2 bases from J, with 16 bases between. Full variable domain (rest looked up from reference TRBV18 and TRBJ2-3): NAGVMQNPRHLVRRRGQEARLRCSPMKGHSHVYWYRQLPEEGLKFMVYLQKENIIDESGMPKERFSAEFPKEGPSILRIQQVVRGDSAAYFCASSLARGGTTDTQYFGPGTRLTVL.